Below, 30 T cell receptor beta chains from the same sample are listed, as sequenced in a study of blood T cell repertoires in COVID-19. Generated by immunoSEQ multiplex PCR, the TCRdb table keeps only in-frame clones and is missing some. This sample has roughly 190,000 clones, with around 80% found just once. The specimen sequenced was peripheral blood. These TCRs come from a woman aged 45 to 65 with acute or convalescent COVID-19.

The chain has TRBV30 and TRBJ2-4; D may be TRBD2 (6 bases). The V and J ends lost 0 bases and 1 base respectively, with 10 bases between them. The CDR3 extends over 15 amino acids. The germline V gene encodes CDR1 GTSNPN and CDR2 SVGIG (reference sequence). The CDR3 DNA sequence: TGTGCCTGGAGTGTACGGGGGACGGCCAAAAACATTCAGTACTTC. Amino acids: CAWSVRGTAKNIQYF. Using reference TRBV30 and TRBJ2-4 for the parts outside the CDR3, the full variable domain is SQTIHQWPATLVQPVGSPLSLECTVEGTSNPNLYWYRQAAGRGLQLLFYSVGIGQISSEVPQNLSASRPQDRQFILSSKKLLLSDSGFYLCAWSVRGTAKNIQYFGAGTRLSVL.

The V and J genes are TRBV6-5 and TRBJ2-7; 7 nucleotides agree with TRBD2. Looked up from germline, CDR1 is MNHEY and CDR2 is SVGAGI. CDR3 length: 15 residues. Trimming cost V 6 bases and J 4 bases; bases outside gene matches: 12. CDR3 amino acids: CASRLGRDTIYEQYF. Here the CDR3 DNA reads TGTGCCAGCAGGTTAGGGAGGGATACGATATACGAGCAGTACTTC.

The chain uses TRBV27 and TRBJ2-7; D is undetermined. This CDR3 region has 13 residues. V was shortened by 5 bases and J by 6 bases, with 14 bases between the two germline ends. CDR1 and CDR2 (germline): MNHEY, SMNVEV (reference sequence). CDR3 amino acids: CASSHTIRAEQYF. As DNA, the CDR3 is TGTGCCAGCAGTCACACCATCCGTGCCGAGCAGTACTTC.

V gene TRBV27 combines with J gene TRBJ2-4; D might be TRBD1 (5 bases). The CDR3 loop spans 15 amino acids. Trimming removed 2 bases at V and 3 bases at J, with 11 bases between. Per germline, CDR1 MNHEY and CDR2 SMNVEV (reference sequence). The CDR3 sequence: CASSLTGWGKNIQYF. CDR3 DNA sequence: TGTGCCAGCAGTTTAACAGGTTGGGGCAAAAACATTCAGTACTTC.

V is TRBV5-5 and J is TRBJ1-2, with unresolved D. V lost 4 bases, J lost 12 bases, and 34 bases lay in between. This CDR3 is built from 18 residues. Germline V gives CDR1 SGHKS, CDR2 YYEKEE (reference sequence). The CDR3 protein is CASSLGGIWIRSPYEDTF. CDR3 sequence (DNA): TGTGCCAGCAGCCTGGGAGGTATCTGGATTCGCAGTCCCTACGAGGACACCTTC.

The chain is built from TRBV19 and TRBJ1-5; TRBD1 might be the D (5 bases). The CDR3 sequence is 14 residues long. V shed 3 bases and J shed 2 bases, with 8 bases lying between them. Germline lookup yields CDR1 LNHDA and CDR2 SQIVND (reference sequence). The CDR3 region is CASSIQGGNQPQHF. The CDR3 DNA follows: TGTGCCAGTAGTATTCAAGGGGGCAATCAGCCCCAGCATTTT.

The chain links TRBV5-4 to TRBJ1-3, with D unclear. The CDR3 contains 16 residues. The V gene lost 0 bases and the J gene lost 0 bases, with 10 bases spanning the gap. CDR1 is SGHNT and CDR2 is YYREEE in the germline V gene (reference sequence). CDR3: CASSLDPVSSGNTIYF. Written as DNA, the CDR3 is TGTGCCAGCAGCTTGGATCCGGTTAGCTCTGGAAACACCATATATTTT. The full variable domain, its missing parts supplied by reference TRBV5-4 and TRBJ1-3, is ETGVTQSPTHLIKTRGQQVTLRCSSQSGHNTVSWYQQALGQGPQFIFQYYREEENGRGNFPPRFSGLQFPNYSSELNVNALELDDSALYLCASSLDPVSSGNTIYFGEGSWLTVV.

This chain joins TRBV19 and TRBJ2-5, with a tentative D call TRBD2 (6 bases). Germline V CDR1 and CDR2: LNHDA, SQIVND (reference sequence). Deletions cut 4 bases from V and 5 bases from J, with 23 bases between. This CDR3 has 17 amino acids. CDR3 loop: CASSRRLGLNIAETQYF. CDR3 in DNA: TGTGCCAGTAGTAGAAGACTAGGACTAAACATTGCGGAGACCCAGTACTTC. Based on the CDR3 plus reference TRBV19 and TRBJ2-5, the full variable domain is DGGITQSPKYLFRKEGQNVTLSCEQNLNHDAMYWYRQDPGQGLRLIYYSQIVNDFQKGDIAEGYSVSREKKESFPLTVTSAQKNPTAFYLCASSRRLGLNIAETQYFGPGTRLLVL.

The J gene is TRBJ2-5, the V gene TRBV20-1; 7 bases fit TRBD2. This CDR3 has 14 amino acids. CDR1 is DFQATT, CDR2 SNEGSKA, per germline (reference sequence). J gave up 1 base and V 3 bases, and 5 bases lay outside the gene matches. The CDR3 DNA sequence: TGCAGTGCTAGTAAAGGGACTACCCAAGAGACCCAGTACTTC. Residues: CSASKGTTQETQYF.

The chain uses TRBV12-3 or TRBV12-4 and TRBJ1-2, with 7 bases identical to TRBD1. This CDR3 contains 13 residues. J was trimmed by 5 bases and V by 6 bases; bases with no gene match: 6. CDR3 loop: CASSRDRGYGYTF. The CDR3 DNA reads as TGTGCCAGCAGCCGGGACAGAGGGTATGGCTACACCTTC.

This chain uses TRBV7-2 with TRBJ2-1; 11 nucleotides line up with TRBD2. Germline lookup yields CDR1 SGHTA and CDR2 FQGNSA. With 5 bases clipped from V and 7 bases from J, the junction kept 7 bases outside the gene matches. The CDR3 loop spans 15 amino acids. The DNA of the CDR3 is TGTGCCAGCAGCCAAACTAGCGGGAGATATAATGAGCAGTTCTTC. This gives the protein CASSQTSGRYNEQFF.

A few counts support this clone. This chain joins TRBV19 and TRBJ1-2, with 7 nucleotides matching TRBD1. The CDR3 length is 13 residues. CDR1 is LNHDA and CDR2 is SQIVND in the germline V gene (reference sequence). V lost 7 bases, J lost 7 bases, and 9 bases stayed unmatched. In nucleotides, the CDR3 is TGTGCCAGTACCCAAGACAGGGACTCTGGCTACACCTTC. This translates into CASTQDRDSGYTF.

The chain links TRBV5-4 to TRBJ1-3; D is possibly TRBD1 (5 bases). Trimming pared 9 bases from V and 4 bases from J, leaving 8 bases between. CDR1 and CDR2 from the germline V gene are SGHNT and YYREEE (reference sequence). The CDR3 runs to 11 residues. The DNA for the CDR3 is TGTGCCACACAGGCGGGAAACACCATATATTTT. It encodes CATQAGNTIYF.

The CDR3 DNA follows: TGTGCCAGCAGTTACTCCTGGAGTGAGCAGTTCTTC. It specifies CASSYSWSEQFF. This rearrangement joins TRBV6-6 to TRBJ2-1; D remains ambiguous. CDR1 and CDR2 (germline): MNHNY, SVGAGI (reference sequence). Trimming pared 0 bases from V and 9 bases from J, leaving 6 bases between. The CDR3 totals 12 residues.

With respect to this clone: Compared with germline, one end of the junction differs, possibly owing to a read error. The CDR3: CASSQDRSSGSPWF. The CDR3 region has the DNA TGTGCCAGCAGCCAAGATAGGTCTAGCGGGAGTCCCTGGTTC. The J gene is TRBJ2-7, the V gene TRBV3-1 (or the pseudogene TRBV3-2), with 10 positions matching TRBD2. Germline loops: CDR1 LGHDT, CDR2 YNNKEL (reference sequence). CDR3 length equals 14 residues.

The rearrangement uses TRBV4-2 and TRBJ1-1, with D possibly matching TRBD1 (6 bases). V was pared by 1 base and J by 4 bases, with 22 bases between. Germline lookup yields CDR1 LGHNA and CDR2 YNFKEQ. The CDR3 consists of 18 residues. CDR3 bases: TGTGCCAGCAGCCAAGCTGGGGGGGGCCGAGGGGTGATCACTGAAGCTTTCTTT. Protein sequence: CASSQAGGGRGVITEAFF.

This clone was found once. CDR3 nucleotide sequence: TGTGCCACCAGTGATTCTGGAGTCGTAGGGAGAACTGAAGCTTTCTTT. It specifies CATSDSGVVGRTEAFF. The V and J genes are TRBV24-1 and TRBJ1-1; D is undetermined. Trimming took 2 bases from V and 5 from J, leaving 17 bases between them. CDR1 and CDR2 from the germline V gene are KGHDR and SFDVKD. There are 16 residues in the CDR3.

The chain has TRBV29-1 and TRBJ1-2; no clear D gene. Trimming shortened V by 7 bases and J by 6 bases, and 12 bases separated the two germline ends. Germline CDR1 reads SQVTM; CDR2 reads ANQGSEA. The CDR3 is 11 residues long. The CDR3 is CSAISGDGYTF. As DNA, the CDR3 is TGCAGCGCCATAAGCGGGGATGGCTACACCTTC.

V usage is TRBV19 and J usage is TRBJ1-1, with D possibly matching TRBD1 (5 bases). This CDR3 comprises 16 residues. Trimming stripped 0 bases from V and 4 bases from J, with 15 bases between. Germline-derived CDR1 and CDR2 are LNHDA and SQIVND (reference sequence). DNA for the CDR3: TGTGCCAGTAGTATAGATCTCCAGGGCTCCGGCACTGAAGCTTTCTTT. This translates into CASSIDLQGSGTEAFF.

This clone showed up just once. The chain links TRBV11-2 to TRBJ2-1; TRBD1 might be the D (5 bases). The CDR3 covers 14 residues. Looked up from germline, CDR1 is SGHAT and CDR2 is FQNNGV. V was cut by 0 bases and J by 8 bases, with 11 bases left in between. The CDR3 loop reads CASSLDPGAYEQFF. CDR3 DNA: TGTGCCAGCAGCTTAGACCCTGGGGCTTATGAGCAGTTCTTC.

This rearrangement joins TRBV10-3 to TRBJ2-1; tentative D call: TRBD2 (6 bases). The germline gives CDR1 ENHRY, CDR2 SYGVKD. The CDR3 is made up of 15 amino acids. V lost 1 base, J lost 4 bases, and 11 bases lay in between. This CDR3 is CAISEFWGGYNEQFF. DNA for the CDR3: TGTGCCATCAGTGAGTTTTGGGGAGGATACAATGAGCAGTTCTTC.

V usage is TRBV5-1 and J usage is TRBJ2-3; unclear D gene. CDR3 size: 14 residues. Looked up from germline, CDR1 is SGHRS and CDR2 is YFSETQ. The ends were cut back, 4 bases at V and 1 base at J, with 10 bases in the middle. CDR3 protein: CASSPIARTDTQYF. In DNA form, the CDR3 reads TGCGCCAGCAGCCCCATTGCGCGCACAGATACGCAGTATTTT. Variable domain in full (rest from reference TRBV5-1 and TRBJ2-3): KAGVTQTPRYLIKTRGQQVTLSCSPISGHRSVSWYQQTPGQGLQFLFEYFSETQRNKGNFPGRFSGRQFSNSRSEMNVSTLELGDSALYLCASSPIARTDTQYFGPGTRLTVL.

V and J are TRBV24-1 and TRBJ1-4; weak D call: TRBD1 (5 bases). V lost 3 bases and J lost 7, with 14 bases in between. Germline V gene sequence: CDR1 KGHDR, CDR2 SFDVKD. The CDR3 has 15 residues. The CDR3 protein is CATSDQGEGGEKLFF. CDR3 coding DNA: TGTGCCACCAGTGATCAAGGGGAGGGAGGTGAAAAACTGTTTTTT.

The chain recombines TRBV30 with TRBJ2-1, with 9 bases identical to TRBD1. CDR3 length: 14 amino acids. Germline assignment: CDR1 GTSNPN and CDR2 SVGIG (reference sequence). V dropped 3 bases and J dropped 8; count of bases not matched to a gene: 8. The CDR3 bases are TGTGCCTGGAGCGCCGGGACAGGGCCCCATGAGCAGTTCTTC. Its translation is CAWSAGTGPHEQFF.

This clone was picked up a small number of times. CDR3 DNA sequence: TGTGCCATCAGTGAGGGACAGGGAGACACTGAAGCTTTCTTT. Translated, it gives CAISEGQGDTEAFF. The genes are TRBV10-3 and TRBJ1-1, with TRBD1 identical over 8 bases. V shed 2 bases, J shed 3 bases, and the junction held 2 bases outside the gene matches. Germline V CDR1 and CDR2: ENHRY, SYGVKD. This CDR3 has 14 amino acids.

This chain uses TRBV28 with TRBJ1-3; no clear D gene. Germline V lookup: CDR1 MDHEN, CDR2 SYDVKM. Trimming took 7 bases from V and 7 from J, leaving 17 bases between them. The CDR3 is 14 amino acids. CDR3 loop: CASTVRGNRNTIYF. The CDR3 DNA is TGTGCCAGCACCGTCCGAGGGAATAGGAACACCATATATTTT. The full variable domain, with the rest looked up from reference TRBV28 and TRBJ1-3, is DVKVTQSSRYLVKRTGEKVFLECVQDMDHENMFWYRQDPGLGLRLIYFSYDVKMKEKGDIPEGYSVSREKKERFSLILESASTNQTSMYLCASTVRGNRNTIYFGEGSWLTVV.

This clone was counted between two and nine times. The CDR3 DNA follows: TGTGCCAGCAGTTACTCGAGGGGGCAGAGGACCGGGGAGCTGTTTTTT. This codes for CASSYSRGQRTGELFF. The chain joins TRBV6-5 to TRBJ2-2; 7 bases map to TRBD1. This CDR3 contains 16 residues. V lost 0 bases and J lost 5; bases outside the gene matches: 6. Germline CDR1 MNHEY, CDR2 SVGAGI.

This clone was seen more than once but under ten times. The rearrangement joins TRBV14 to TRBJ2-7; D unresolved. CDR3 length: 15 residues. Germline assignment: CDR1 SGHDN and CDR2 FVKESK. Trimming left V 4 bases short and J 7 bases short, with 20 bases between. CDR3 in DNA: TGTGCCAGCAGCCGATTAGGAGTTTACTTGGGTGAGCAGTACTTC. Translating gives CASSRLGVYLGEQYF.

The rearrangement uses TRBV10-2 and TRBJ1-6; perhaps TRBD1 as D (6 bases). Per germline, CDR1 WSHSY and CDR2 SAAADI. The CDR3 has 14 amino acids. Trimming left V 6 bases short and J 12 bases short, with 18 bases between. The CDR3, as DNA: TGCGCCAGCAGAGGGGAAGGGGGAATGGGACCCCTCCACTTT. Its protein product is CASRGEGGMGPLHF.

V usage is TRBV27 and J usage is TRBJ2-7, with D perhaps TRBD1 (6 bases). The V end was cut by 5 bases, the J end by 5 bases, with 19 bases between. Looked up from germline, CDR1 is MNHEY and CDR2 is SMNVEV (reference sequence). The CDR3 totals 15 residues. The CDR3 nucleotides read TGTGCCAGCAGTCCCTGGACAGCGTTTGGGCACGAGCAGTACTTC. Encoded protein: CASSPWTAFGHEQYF.